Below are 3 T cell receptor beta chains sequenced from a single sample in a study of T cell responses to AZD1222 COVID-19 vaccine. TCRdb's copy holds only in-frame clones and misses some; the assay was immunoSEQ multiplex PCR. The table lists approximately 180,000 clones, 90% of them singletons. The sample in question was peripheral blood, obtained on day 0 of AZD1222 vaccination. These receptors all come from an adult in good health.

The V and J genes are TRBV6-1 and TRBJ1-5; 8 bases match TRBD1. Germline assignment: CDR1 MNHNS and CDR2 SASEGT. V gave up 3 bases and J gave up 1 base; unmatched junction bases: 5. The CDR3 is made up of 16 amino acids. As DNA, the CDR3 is TGTGCCAGCAGTGACCCCAACAGGGGGAGCAATCAGCCCCAGCATTTT. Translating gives CASSDPNRGSNQPQHF.

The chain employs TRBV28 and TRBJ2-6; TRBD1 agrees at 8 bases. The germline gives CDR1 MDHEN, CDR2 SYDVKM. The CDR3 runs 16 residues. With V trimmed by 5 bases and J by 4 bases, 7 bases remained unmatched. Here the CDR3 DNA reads TGTGCCAGCAGTACGCCAGGGGGCGGAGGGGCCAACGTCCTGACTTTC. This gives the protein CASSTPGGGGANVLTF.

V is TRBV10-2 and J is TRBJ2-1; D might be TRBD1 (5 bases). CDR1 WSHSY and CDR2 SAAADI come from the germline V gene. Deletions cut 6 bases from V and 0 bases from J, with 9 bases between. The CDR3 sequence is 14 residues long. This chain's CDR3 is CASRRGSSYNEQFF. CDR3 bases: TGCGCCAGCAGAAGGGGAAGCTCCTACAATGAGCAGTTCTTC.